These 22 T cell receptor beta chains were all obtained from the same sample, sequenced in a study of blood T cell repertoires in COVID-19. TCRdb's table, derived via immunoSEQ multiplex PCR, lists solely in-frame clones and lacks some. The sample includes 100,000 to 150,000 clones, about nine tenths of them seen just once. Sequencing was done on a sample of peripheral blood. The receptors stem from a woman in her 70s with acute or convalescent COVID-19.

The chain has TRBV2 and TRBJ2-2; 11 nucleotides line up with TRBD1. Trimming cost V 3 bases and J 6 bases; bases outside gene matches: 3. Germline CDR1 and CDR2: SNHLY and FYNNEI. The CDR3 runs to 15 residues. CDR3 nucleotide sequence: TGTGCCAGCAGTGAGCGGACAGGGGGCCCCGGGGAGCTGTTTTTT. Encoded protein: CASSERTGGPGELFF.

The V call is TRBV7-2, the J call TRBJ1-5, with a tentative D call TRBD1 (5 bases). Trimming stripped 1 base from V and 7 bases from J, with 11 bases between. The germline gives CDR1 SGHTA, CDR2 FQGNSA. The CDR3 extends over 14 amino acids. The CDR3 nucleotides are TGTGCCAGCAGCTTAGAGTCCAGGGAACAGCCCCAGCATTTT. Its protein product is CASSLESREQPQHF.

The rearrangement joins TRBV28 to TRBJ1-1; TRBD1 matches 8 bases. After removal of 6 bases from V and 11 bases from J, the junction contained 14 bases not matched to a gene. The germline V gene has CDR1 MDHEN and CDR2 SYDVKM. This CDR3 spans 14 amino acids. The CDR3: CASSDFTGGHWAFF. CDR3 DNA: TGTGCCAGCAGCGATTTCACAGGGGGACACTGGGCTTTCTTT.

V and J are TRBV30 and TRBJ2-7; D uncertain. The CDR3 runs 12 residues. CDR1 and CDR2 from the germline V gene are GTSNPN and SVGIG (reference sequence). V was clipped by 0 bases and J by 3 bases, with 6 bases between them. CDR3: CAWSVRDYEQYF. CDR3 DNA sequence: TGTGCCTGGAGTGTCCGAGACTACGAGCAGTACTTC.

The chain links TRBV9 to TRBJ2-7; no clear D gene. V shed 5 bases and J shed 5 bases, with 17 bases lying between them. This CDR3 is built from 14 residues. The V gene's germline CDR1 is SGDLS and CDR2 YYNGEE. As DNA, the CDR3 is TGTGCCAGCAGTGAGGCCCCTATCCCCCACGAGCAGTACTTC. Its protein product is CASSEAPIPHEQYF.

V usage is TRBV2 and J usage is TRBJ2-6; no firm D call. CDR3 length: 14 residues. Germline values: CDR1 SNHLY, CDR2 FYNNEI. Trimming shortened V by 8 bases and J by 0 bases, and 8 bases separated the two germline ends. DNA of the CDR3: TGTGCCAGCCGGGTTTCCTCTGGGGCCAACGTCCTGACTTTC. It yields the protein CASRVSSGANVLTF.

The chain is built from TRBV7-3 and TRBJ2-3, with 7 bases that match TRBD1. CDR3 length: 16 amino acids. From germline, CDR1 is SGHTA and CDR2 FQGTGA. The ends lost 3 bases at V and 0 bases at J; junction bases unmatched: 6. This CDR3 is CASSLGTVGSTDTQYF. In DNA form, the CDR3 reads TGTGCCAGCAGCTTGGGGACAGTGGGAAGCACAGATACGCAGTATTTT.

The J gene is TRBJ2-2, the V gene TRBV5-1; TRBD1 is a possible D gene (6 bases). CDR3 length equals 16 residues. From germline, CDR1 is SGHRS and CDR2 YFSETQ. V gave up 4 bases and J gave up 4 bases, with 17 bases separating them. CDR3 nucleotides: TGCGCCAGCAGCCAACACCGGGACACTCTCACCGGGGAGCTGTTTTTT. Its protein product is CASSQHRDTLTGELFF.

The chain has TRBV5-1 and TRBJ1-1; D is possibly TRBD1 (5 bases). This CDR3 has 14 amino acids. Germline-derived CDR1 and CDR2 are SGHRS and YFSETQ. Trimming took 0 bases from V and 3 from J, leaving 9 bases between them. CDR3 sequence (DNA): TGCGCCAGCAGCTTGGATGGGGGGGACACTGAAGCTTTCTTT. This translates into CASSLDGGDTEAFF.

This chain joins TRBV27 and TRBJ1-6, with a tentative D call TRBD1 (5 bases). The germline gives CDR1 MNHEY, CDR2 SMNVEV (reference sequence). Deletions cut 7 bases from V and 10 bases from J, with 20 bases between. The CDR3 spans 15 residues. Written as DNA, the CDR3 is TGTGCCAGCACTATACTGGGGCAGGGAGGGTCACCCCTCCACTTT. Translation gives CASTILGQGGSPLHF.

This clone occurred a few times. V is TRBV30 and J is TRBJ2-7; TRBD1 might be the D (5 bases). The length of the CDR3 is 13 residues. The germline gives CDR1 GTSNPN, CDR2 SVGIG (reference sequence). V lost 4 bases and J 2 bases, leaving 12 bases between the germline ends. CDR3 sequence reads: CAWNQGSTYEQYF. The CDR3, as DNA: TGTGCCTGGAACCAGGGCTCAACCTACGAGCAGTACTTC.

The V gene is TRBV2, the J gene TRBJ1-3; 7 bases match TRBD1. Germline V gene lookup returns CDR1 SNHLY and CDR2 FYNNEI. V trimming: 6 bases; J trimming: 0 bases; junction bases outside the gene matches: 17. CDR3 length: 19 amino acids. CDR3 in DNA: TGTGCCAGCAGGGCAACCGGGACAGCTACCTTTTTCTCTGGAAACACCATATATTTT. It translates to CASRATGTATFFSGNTIYF.

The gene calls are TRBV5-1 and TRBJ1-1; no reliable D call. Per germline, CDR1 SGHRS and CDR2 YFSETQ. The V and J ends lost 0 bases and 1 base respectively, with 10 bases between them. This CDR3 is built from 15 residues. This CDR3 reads CASSLAAGTNTEAFF. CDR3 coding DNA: TGCGCCAGCAGCTTGGCAGCGGGAACGAACACTGAAGCTTTCTTT.

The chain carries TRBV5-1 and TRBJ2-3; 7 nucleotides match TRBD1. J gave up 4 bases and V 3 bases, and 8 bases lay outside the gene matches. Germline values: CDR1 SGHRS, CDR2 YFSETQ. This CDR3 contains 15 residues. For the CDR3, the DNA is TGCGCCAGCAGCTGGAAGGGGGCTGGGGCAGATACGCAGTATTTT. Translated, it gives CASSWKGAGADTQYF.

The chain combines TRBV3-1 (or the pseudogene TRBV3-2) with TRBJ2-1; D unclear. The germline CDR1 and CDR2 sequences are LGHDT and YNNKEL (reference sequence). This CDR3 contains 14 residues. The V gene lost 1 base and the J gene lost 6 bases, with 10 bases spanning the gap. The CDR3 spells CASSQGGTLNEQFF. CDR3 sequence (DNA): TGTGCCAGCAGCCAAGGCGGTACCCTCAATGAGCAGTTCTTC.

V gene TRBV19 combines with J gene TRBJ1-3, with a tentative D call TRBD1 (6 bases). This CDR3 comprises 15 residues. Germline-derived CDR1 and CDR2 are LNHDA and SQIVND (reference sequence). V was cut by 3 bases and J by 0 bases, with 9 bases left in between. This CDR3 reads CASSMPDSSGNTIYF. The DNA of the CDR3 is TGTGCCAGTAGTATGCCGGACAGCTCTGGAAACACCATATATTTT.

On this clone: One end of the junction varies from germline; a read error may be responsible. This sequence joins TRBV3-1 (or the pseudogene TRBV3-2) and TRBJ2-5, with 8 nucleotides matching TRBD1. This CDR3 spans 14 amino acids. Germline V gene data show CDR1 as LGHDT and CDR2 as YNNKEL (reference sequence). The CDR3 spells CAGSPDRGGETQYF. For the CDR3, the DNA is TGTGCCGGCAGCCCAGACAGGGGCGGGGAGACCCAGTACTTC.

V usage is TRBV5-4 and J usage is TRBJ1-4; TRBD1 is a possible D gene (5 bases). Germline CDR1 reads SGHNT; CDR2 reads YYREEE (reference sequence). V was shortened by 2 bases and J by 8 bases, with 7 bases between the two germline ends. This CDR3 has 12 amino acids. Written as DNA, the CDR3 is TGTGCCAGCAGCTTATCAGGGGAAAAACTGTTTTTT. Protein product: CASSLSGEKLFF.

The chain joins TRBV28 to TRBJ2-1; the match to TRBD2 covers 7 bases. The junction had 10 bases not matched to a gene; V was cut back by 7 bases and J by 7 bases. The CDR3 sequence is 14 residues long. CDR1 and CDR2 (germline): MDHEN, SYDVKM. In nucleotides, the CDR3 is TGTGCCAGCAACACACCCGGGGGGAGTAATGAGCAGTTCTTC. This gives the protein CASNTPGGSNEQFF.

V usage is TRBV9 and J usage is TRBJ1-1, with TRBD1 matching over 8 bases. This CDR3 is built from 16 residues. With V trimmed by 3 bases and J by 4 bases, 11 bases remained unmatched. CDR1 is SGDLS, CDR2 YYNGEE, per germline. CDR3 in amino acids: CASSAGGQGRGTEAFF. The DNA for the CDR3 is TGTGCCAGCAGCGCCGGCGGACAGGGCAGGGGCACTGAAGCTTTCTTT.

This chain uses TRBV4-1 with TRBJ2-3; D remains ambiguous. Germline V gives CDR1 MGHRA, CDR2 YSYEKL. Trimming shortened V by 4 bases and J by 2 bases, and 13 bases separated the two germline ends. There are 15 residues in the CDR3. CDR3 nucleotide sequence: TGCGCCAGCAGCCTTCTACCCCTTTCCACAGATACGCAGTATTTT. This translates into CASSLLPLSTDTQYF.

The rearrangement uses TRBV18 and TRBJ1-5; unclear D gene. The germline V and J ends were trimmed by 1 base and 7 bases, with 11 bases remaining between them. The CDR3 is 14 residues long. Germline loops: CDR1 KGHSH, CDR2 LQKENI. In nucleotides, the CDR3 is TGTGCCAGCTCACCACTCGGGGATGGCCAGCCCCAGCATTTT. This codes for CASSPLGDGQPQHF.